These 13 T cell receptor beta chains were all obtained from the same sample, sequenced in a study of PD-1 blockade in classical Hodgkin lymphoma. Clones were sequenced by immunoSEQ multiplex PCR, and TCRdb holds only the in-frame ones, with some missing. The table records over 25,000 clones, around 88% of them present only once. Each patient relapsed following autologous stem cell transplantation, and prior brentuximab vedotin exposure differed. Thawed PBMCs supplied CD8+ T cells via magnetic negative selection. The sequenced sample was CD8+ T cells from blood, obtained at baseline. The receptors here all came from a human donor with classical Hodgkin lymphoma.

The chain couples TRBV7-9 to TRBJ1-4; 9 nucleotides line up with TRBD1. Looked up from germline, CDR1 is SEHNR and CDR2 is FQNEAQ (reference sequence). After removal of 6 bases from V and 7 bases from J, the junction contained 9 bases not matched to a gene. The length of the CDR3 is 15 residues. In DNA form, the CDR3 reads TGTGCCAGCAGTTTACGACAGGGGGTCGGTGAAAAACTGTTTTTT. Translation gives CASSLRQGVGEKLFF. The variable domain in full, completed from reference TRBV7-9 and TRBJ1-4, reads DTGVSQNPRHKITKRGQNVTFRCDPISEHNRLYWYRQTLGQGPEFLTYFQNEAQLEKSRLLSDRFSAERPKGSFSTLEIQRTEQGDSAMYLCASSLRQGVGEKLFFGSGTQLSVL.

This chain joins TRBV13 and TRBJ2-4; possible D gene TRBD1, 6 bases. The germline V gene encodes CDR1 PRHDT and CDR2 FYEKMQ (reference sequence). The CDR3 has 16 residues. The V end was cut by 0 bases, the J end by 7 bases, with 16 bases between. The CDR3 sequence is CASSLGEDSAWNIQYF. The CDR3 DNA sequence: TGTGCCAGCAGCTTAGGCGAGGACAGTGCCTGGAACATTCAGTACTTC.

CDR3 sequence: CASSFLGQGAERYEQYF. CDR3 bases: TGCGCCAGCAGCTTTTTAGGACAGGGGGCGGAGAGGTACGAGCAGTACTTC. The V and J genes are TRBV5-1 and TRBJ2-7, with 11 bases aligning to TRBD1. J lost 4 bases, V lost 2 bases, and 11 bases had no gene match. Germline V CDR1 and CDR2: SGHRS, YFSETQ. The CDR3 sequence is 17 residues long.

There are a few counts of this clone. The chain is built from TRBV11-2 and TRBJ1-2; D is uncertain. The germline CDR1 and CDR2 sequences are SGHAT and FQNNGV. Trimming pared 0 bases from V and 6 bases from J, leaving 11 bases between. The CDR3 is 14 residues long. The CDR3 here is CASSLEVRADGYTF. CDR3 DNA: TGTGCCAGCAGCTTAGAGGTGAGGGCGGATGGCTACACCTTC.

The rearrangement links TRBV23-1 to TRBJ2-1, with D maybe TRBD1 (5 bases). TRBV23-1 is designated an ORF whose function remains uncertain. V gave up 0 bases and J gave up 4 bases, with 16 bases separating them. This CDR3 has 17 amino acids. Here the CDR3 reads CASSQSVVRQGYNEQFF. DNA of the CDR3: TGCGCCAGCAGTCAATCGGTTGTCAGGCAGGGATACAATGAGCAGTTCTTC.

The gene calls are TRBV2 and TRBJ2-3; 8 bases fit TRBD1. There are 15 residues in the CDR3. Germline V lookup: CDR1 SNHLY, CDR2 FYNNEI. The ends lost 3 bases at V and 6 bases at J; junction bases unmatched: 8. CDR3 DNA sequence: TGTGCCAGCAGTGATCCAGGACAGGGTCTGGATACGCAGTATTTT. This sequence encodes CASSDPGQGLDTQYF.

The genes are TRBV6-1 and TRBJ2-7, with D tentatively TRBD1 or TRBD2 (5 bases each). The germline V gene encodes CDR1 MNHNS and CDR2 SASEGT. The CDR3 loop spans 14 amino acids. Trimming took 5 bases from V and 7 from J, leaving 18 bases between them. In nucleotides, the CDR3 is TGTGCCAGCAGTATCCGGGACCGCCGGAATGAGCAGTACTTC. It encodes CASSIRDRRNEQYF.

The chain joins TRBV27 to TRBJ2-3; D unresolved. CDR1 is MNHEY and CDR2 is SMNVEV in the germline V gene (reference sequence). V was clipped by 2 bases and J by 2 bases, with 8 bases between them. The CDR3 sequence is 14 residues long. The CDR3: CASSLQLFTDTQYF. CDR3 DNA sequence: TGTGCCAGCAGTTTACAGCTGTTCACAGATACGCAGTATTTT.

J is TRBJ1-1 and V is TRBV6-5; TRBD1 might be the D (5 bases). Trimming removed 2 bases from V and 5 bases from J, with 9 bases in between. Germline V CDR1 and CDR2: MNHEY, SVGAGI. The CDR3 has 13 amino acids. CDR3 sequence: CASSYEEGTEAFF. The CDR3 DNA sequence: TGTGCCAGCAGTTACGAGGAGGGGACTGAAGCTTTCTTT.

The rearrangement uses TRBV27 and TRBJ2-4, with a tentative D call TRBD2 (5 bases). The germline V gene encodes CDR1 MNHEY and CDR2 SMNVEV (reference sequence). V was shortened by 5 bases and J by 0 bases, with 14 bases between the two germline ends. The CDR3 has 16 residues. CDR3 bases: TGTGCCAGCAGTGCCCCTGGACGGGGAGCCAAAAACATTCAGTACTTC. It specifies CASSAPGRGAKNIQYF.

CDR3 sequence: CASSESGGRDTQYF. CDR3 DNA: TGTGCCAGTTCCGAAAGCGGGGGTAGAGATACGCAGTATTTT. The V call is TRBV19, the J call TRBJ2-3; the match to TRBD2 covers 8 bases. The CDR3 covers 14 residues. Germline V gene data show CDR1 as LNHDA and CDR2 as SQIVND (reference sequence). Germline trimming cut 8 bases from V and 5 bases from J; bases unmatched to any gene: 9.

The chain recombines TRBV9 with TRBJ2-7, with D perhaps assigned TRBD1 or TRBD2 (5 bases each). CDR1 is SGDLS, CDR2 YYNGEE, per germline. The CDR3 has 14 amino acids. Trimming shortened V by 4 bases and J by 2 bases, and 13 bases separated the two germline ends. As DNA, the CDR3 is TGTGCCAGCAGCCCGGGACGAAGCCCCTACGAGCAGTACTTC. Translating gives CASSPGRSPYEQYF.

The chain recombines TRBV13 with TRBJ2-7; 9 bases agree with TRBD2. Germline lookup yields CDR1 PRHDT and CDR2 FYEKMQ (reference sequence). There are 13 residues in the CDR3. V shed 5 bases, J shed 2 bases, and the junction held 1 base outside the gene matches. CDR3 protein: CASSSGRTYEQYF. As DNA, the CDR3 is TGTGCCAGCAGCAGCGGGAGGACCTACGAGCAGTACTTC. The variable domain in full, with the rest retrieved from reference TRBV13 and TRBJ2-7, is AAGVIQSPRHLIKEKRETATLKCYPIPRHDTVYWYQQGPGQDPQFLISFYEKMQSDKGSIPDRFSAQQFSDYHSELNMSSLELGDSALYFCASSSGRTYEQYFGPGTRLTVT.